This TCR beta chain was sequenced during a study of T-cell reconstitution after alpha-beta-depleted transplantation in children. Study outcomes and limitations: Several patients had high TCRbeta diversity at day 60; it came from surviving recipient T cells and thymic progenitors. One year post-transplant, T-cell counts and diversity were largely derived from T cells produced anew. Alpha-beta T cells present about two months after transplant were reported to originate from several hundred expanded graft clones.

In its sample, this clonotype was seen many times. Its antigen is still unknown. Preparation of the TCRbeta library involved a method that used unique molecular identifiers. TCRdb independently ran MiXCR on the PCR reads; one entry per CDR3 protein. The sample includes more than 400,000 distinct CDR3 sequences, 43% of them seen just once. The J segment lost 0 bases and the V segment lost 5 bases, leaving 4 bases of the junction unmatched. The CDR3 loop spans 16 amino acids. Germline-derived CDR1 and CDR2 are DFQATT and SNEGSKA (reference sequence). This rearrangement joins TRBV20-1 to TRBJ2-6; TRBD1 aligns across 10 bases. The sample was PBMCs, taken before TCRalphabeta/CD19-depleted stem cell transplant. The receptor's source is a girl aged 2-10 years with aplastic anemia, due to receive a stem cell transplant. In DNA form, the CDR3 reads TGCAGTGCTCGGACAGGGGGGGGCTCTGGGGCCAACGTCCTGACTTTC. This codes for CSARTGGGSGANVLTF.